These 3 T cell receptor beta chains were sequenced from one sample in a study of T cell responses to AZD1222 COVID-19 vaccine. Assay used: immunoSEQ multiplex PCR; TCRdb lists only in-frame clones, some missing. This sample has about 150,000 clones, with approximately 91% found just once. The sequencing used peripheral blood, collected 28 days after the second AZD1222 dose. Receptors were obtained from an adult who received the AZD1222 COVID-19 vaccine.

Written as DNA, the CDR3 is TGTGCCAGCAGCTCCTACCGAGAGGGCTACACCTTC. It yields the protein CASSSYREGYTF. The chain uses TRBV7-8 and TRBJ1-2; D gene unclear. V gave up 4 bases and J gave up 8 bases, with 11 bases separating them. CDR1 and CDR2 (germline): SGHVS, FQNEAQ. This CDR3 comprises 12 residues.

V usage is TRBV18 and J usage is TRBJ2-2, with D unclear. Trimming stripped 5 bases from V and 5 bases from J, with 3 bases between. CDR3 size: 11 residues. CDR1 and CDR2 from the germline V gene are KGHSH and LQKENI. The CDR3 protein is CASSETGELFF. Written as DNA, the CDR3 is TGTGCCAGCTCAGAAACCGGGGAGCTGTTTTTT.

This sequence joins TRBV24-1 and TRBJ1-2; possible D gene TRBD1, 5 bases. Germline V gives CDR1 KGHDR, CDR2 SFDVKD. This CDR3 comprises 18 residues. V was cut by 9 bases and J by 6 bases, with 31 bases left in between. The CDR3 protein is CATRDFTAEVQGLNGYTF. The CDR3 DNA follows: TGTGCCACCCGGGACTTCACCGCCGAAGTGCAGGGACTAAATGGCTACACCTTC.